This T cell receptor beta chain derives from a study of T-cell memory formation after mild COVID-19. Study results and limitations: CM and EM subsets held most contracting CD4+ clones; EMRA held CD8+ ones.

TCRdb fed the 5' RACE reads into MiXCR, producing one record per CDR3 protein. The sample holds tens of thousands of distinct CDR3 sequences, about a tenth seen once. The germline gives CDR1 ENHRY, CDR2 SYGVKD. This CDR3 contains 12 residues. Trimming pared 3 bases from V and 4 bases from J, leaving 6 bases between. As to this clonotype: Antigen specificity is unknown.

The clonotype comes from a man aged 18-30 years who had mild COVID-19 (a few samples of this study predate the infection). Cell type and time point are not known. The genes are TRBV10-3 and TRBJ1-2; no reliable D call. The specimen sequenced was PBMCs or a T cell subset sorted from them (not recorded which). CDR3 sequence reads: CAISDEFYGYTF. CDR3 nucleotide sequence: TGTGCCATCAGTGATGAGTTCTATGGCTACACCTTC.